One sample yielded the 24 T cell receptor beta chains listed below, sequenced in a study of blood T cell repertoires in COVID-19. This table comes from immunoSEQ multiplex PCR, and its TCRdb copy is limited to in-frame clones, with some not included. The table lists approximately 300,000 clones, nearly 90% of them singletons. Source material: PBMCs or T cells enriched from blood (not recorded which). These receptors all stem from a woman in her twenties or thirties who had recovered from COVID-19.

This sequence joins TRBV3-1 (or the pseudogene TRBV3-2) and TRBJ2-1; weak D call: TRBD1 (6 bases). The CDR3 is 14 residues long. Trimming left V 0 bases short and J 4 bases short, with 7 bases between. Germline CDR1 is LGHDT and CDR2 is YNNKEL (reference sequence). The CDR3, as DNA: TGTGCCAGCAGCCAAGATGGACAGTACAATGAGCAGTTCTTC. Translated: CASSQDGQYNEQFF.

The CDR3 is CASSPRQGVAGNTIYF. CDR3 DNA sequence: TGTGCCAGCAGCCCGAGACAGGGTGTCGCTGGAAACACCATATATTTT. The chain has TRBV7-9 and TRBJ1-3, with 7 bases lining up with TRBD1. J lost 2 bases, V lost 5 bases, and 9 bases had no gene match. This CDR3 is 16 amino acids long. CDR1 is SEHNR, CDR2 FQNEAQ, per germline (reference sequence).

The chain uses TRBV30 and TRBJ1-1; tentative D call: TRBD1 (6 bases). The V gene lost 4 bases and the J gene lost 4 bases, with 13 bases spanning the gap. Germline V gene sequence: CDR1 GTSNPN, CDR2 SVGIG (reference sequence). The CDR3 has 13 residues. The CDR3 loop is CAWTTGQSTEAFF. The CDR3 DNA follows: TGTGCCTGGACAACAGGGCAATCCACTGAAGCTTTCTTT.

This clone came up once. The chain uses TRBV6-5 and TRBJ2-7; D is possibly TRBD2 (5 bases). The CDR3 sequence is 12 residues long. Germline CDR1 reads MNHEY; CDR2 reads SVGAGI. With 6 bases removed from V and 1 base from J, the gap between germline ends came to 7 bases. DNA for the CDR3: TGTGCCAGCAGGAGAGGGTCCTACGAGCAGTACTTC. It translates to CASRRGSYEQYF.

V gene TRBV3-1 (or the pseudogene TRBV3-2) combines with J gene TRBJ2-3; maybe TRBD1 (5 bases). V lost 0 bases and J lost 6, with 13 bases in between. Looked up from germline, CDR1 is LGHDT and CDR2 is YNNKEL (reference sequence). The CDR3 is made up of 15 amino acids. The DNA of the CDR3 is TGTGCCAGCAGCCAAGAATCACAGGCTGGGGATACGCAGTATTTT. As protein: CASSQESQAGDTQYF.

This CDR3 reads CASSIFAGSYNSPLHF. In DNA, the CDR3 is TGTGCCAGTAGTATATTTGCAGGCTCATATAATTCACCCCTCCACTTT. The V call is TRBV19, the J call TRBJ1-6, with D unresolved. V was shortened by 2 bases and J by 4 bases, with 12 bases between the two germline ends. Germline CDR1 LNHDA, CDR2 SQIVND (reference sequence). The CDR3 covers 16 residues.

The rearrangement uses TRBV24-1 and TRBJ2-3, with D maybe TRBD1 (5 bases). Germline V gives CDR1 KGHDR, CDR2 SFDVKD. CDR3 size: 15 residues. V lost 5 bases and J lost 4, with 15 bases in between. The CDR3 is CATSGGTGWADTQYF. The CDR3 DNA is TGTGCCACCAGTGGGGGCACAGGTTGGGCAGATACGCAGTATTTT.

The chain is built from TRBV19 and TRBJ1-1; 7 bases fit TRBD1. The germline CDR1 and CDR2 sequences are LNHDA and SQIVND (reference sequence). This CDR3 region has 13 residues. V gave up 7 bases and J gave up 7 bases; unmatched junction bases: 9. The CDR3 bases are TGTGCCAGTAACCGGGACAGAGGTCTTGAAGCTTTCTTT. Its translation is CASNRDRGLEAFF.

The rearrangement joins TRBV7-9 to TRBJ1-5; TRBD1 might be the D (6 bases). The ends were cut back, 1 base at V and 6 bases at J, with 10 bases in the middle. Germline V lookup: CDR1 SEHNR, CDR2 FQNEAQ (reference sequence). This CDR3 has 14 amino acids. The CDR3 region has the DNA TGTGCCAGCAGCTTAGGGGGGCATGGTCAGCCCCAGCATTTT. As protein: CASSLGGHGQPQHF. The whole variable domain, filled in from reference TRBV7-9 and TRBJ1-5, reads DTGVSQNPRHKITKRGQNVTFRCDPISEHNRLYWYRQTLGQGPEFLTYFQNEAQLEKSRLLSDRFSAERPKGSFSTLEIQRTEQGDSAMYLCASSLGGHGQPQHFGDGTRLSIL.

The chain combines TRBV19 with TRBJ1-2, with 11 bases fitting TRBD1. Germline trimming cut 4 bases from V and 0 bases from J; bases unmatched to any gene: 4. The CDR3 spans 16 residues. Germline lookup yields CDR1 LNHDA and CDR2 SQIVND (reference sequence). DNA for the CDR3: TGTGCCAGTAGTACCGGACAGGGGGCGGCTAACTATGGCTACACCTTC. It specifies CASSTGQGAANYGYTF.

This chain joins TRBV2 and TRBJ2-7; TRBD1 might be the D (6 bases). Trimming shortened V by 0 bases and J by 2 bases, and 17 bases separated the two germline ends. The CDR3 sequence is 17 residues long. CDR1 SNHLY and CDR2 FYNNEI come from the germline V gene. CDR3 region: CASSEAGFGTKTYEQYF. Written as DNA, the CDR3 is TGTGCCAGCAGTGAAGCGGGGTTCGGGACAAAAACCTACGAGCAGTACTTC.

This chain links TRBV7-9 with TRBJ2-7; D call uncertain. Germline V CDR1 and CDR2: SEHNR, FQNEAQ (reference sequence). This CDR3 is 14 amino acids long. V dropped 5 bases and J dropped 2 bases, with 13 bases sitting between them. The CDR3 sequence: CASSPPVAAYEQYF. As DNA, the CDR3 is TGTGCCAGCAGCCCCCCCGTGGCAGCCTACGAGCAGTACTTC.

About this clone: The same CDR3 arises from other DNA sequences in this sample as well. V gene TRBV19 combines with J gene TRBJ2-7, with TRBD1 matching 9 bases. Germline V gene lookup returns CDR1 LNHDA and CDR2 SQIVND (reference sequence). The CDR3 covers 15 residues. Trimming took 5 bases from V and 1 from J; bases not matched to a gene: 6. CDR3 nucleotide sequence: TGTGCCAGTAGTCCCACAGGGGGCTCATCCTACGAGCAGTACTTC. Translating gives CASSPTGGSSYEQYF.

V is TRBV18 and J is TRBJ1-3, with D perhaps matching TRBD1 (5 bases). Trimming pared 2 bases from V and 0 bases from J, leaving 20 bases between. CDR1 is KGHSH and CDR2 is LQKENI in the germline V gene. There are 19 residues in the CDR3. The CDR3 reads CASSPFAGAGPSSGNTIYF. Written as DNA, the CDR3 is TGTGCCAGCTCACCATTCGCCGGCGCGGGGCCAAGCTCTGGAAACACCATATATTTT.

V usage is TRBV5-4 and J usage is TRBJ1-6; D not certain. Trimming cost V 2 bases and J 8 bases, with 11 bases left between them. Germline CDR1 and CDR2: SGHNT and YYREEE (reference sequence). The CDR3 contains 14 residues. The CDR3 DNA reads TGTGCCAGCAGCTTTAGGACCGGGGATTCACCCCTCCACTTT. It yields the protein CASSFRTGDSPLHF.

The rearrangement joins TRBV7-3 to TRBJ2-5; no firm D call. CDR1 is SGHTA and CDR2 is FQGTGA in the germline V gene. This CDR3 has 13 amino acids. Trimming pared 0 bases from V and 4 bases from J, leaving 6 bases between. CDR3 sequence (DNA): TGTGCCAGCAGCTTAACTAGTTTAGAGACCCAGTACTTC. It specifies CASSLTSLETQYF.

This clone was recorded many times. The genes are TRBV7-9 and TRBJ2-2, with D perhaps matching TRBD2 (7 bases). CDR1 is SEHNR and CDR2 is FQNEAQ in the germline V gene (reference sequence). Trimming cost V 4 bases and J 5 bases, with 17 bases left between them. The CDR3 is 16 amino acids. CDR3 protein: CASSSWRGRGTGELFF. The CDR3 DNA sequence: TGTGCCAGCAGCTCCTGGCGGGGGCGGGGGACCGGGGAGCTGTTTTTT.

V usage is TRBV19 and J usage is TRBJ2-7; TRBD1 agrees at 8 bases. CDR3 length: 14 residues. Germline lookup yields CDR1 LNHDA and CDR2 SQIVND (reference sequence). V lost 3 bases and J lost 1; bases outside the gene matches: 2. The CDR3 spells CASSMDRASYEQYF. CDR3 in DNA: TGTGCCAGTAGTATGGACAGGGCTTCCTACGAGCAGTACTTC.

This clone was detected a few times. The chain links TRBV28 to TRBJ1-1; D unresolved. The CDR3 runs to 12 residues. Trimming shortened V by 9 bases and J by 0 bases, and 8 bases separated the two germline ends. Per the germline V gene, CDR1 is MDHEN and CDR2 is SYDVKM. CDR3 region: CASHTMNTEAFF. CDR3 bases: TGTGCCAGTCATACTATGAACACTGAAGCTTTCTTT.

This chain joins TRBV13 and TRBJ1-2; possibly TRBD1 for D (5 bases). CDR1 PRHDT and CDR2 FYEKMQ come from the germline V gene (reference sequence). The V end was cut by 0 bases, the J end by 4 bases, with 12 bases between. The CDR3 contains 15 residues. The CDR3 DNA follows: TGTGCCAGCAGCTTAGGTTCAGGGCCGAGCTATGGCTACACCTTC. Its protein product is CASSLGSGPSYGYTF.

Note on this clone: The sample has other DNA sequences that encode this CDR3 too. The chain has TRBV18 and TRBJ1-1; D not resolved. Trimming pared 2 bases from V and 0 bases from J, leaving 4 bases between. CDR3 size: 13 residues. Germline V CDR1 and CDR2: KGHSH, LQKENI. The CDR3 sequence is CASSPGLNTEAFF. The CDR3 bases are TGTGCCAGCTCACCAGGGCTGAACACTGAAGCTTTCTTT.

The V call is TRBV28, the J call TRBJ1-6, with TRBD1 matching 12 bases. The J segment lost 10 bases and the V segment lost 5 bases, leaving 9 bases of the junction unmatched. CDR3 length: 16 amino acids. Germline loops: CDR1 MDHEN, CDR2 SYDVKM. The chain's CDR3 is CASSPPGTGGWSPLHF. DNA of the CDR3: TGTGCCAGCAGTCCCCCCGGGACAGGGGGCTGGTCACCCCTCCACTTT.

The V gene is TRBV5-1, the J gene TRBJ1-2; 7 positions match TRBD1. The CDR3 sequence is 15 residues long. J was trimmed by 6 bases and V by 4 bases; bases with no gene match: 12. CDR1 SGHRS and CDR2 YFSETQ come from the germline V gene. CDR3 in amino acids: CASSLMTGRHDGYTF. As DNA, the CDR3 is TGCGCCAGCAGCCTAATGACAGGGCGGCATGATGGCTACACCTTC.

This clone was seen more than once but under ten times. The chain links TRBV19 to TRBJ1-5; no reliable D call. The CDR3 consists of 14 residues. The ends were cut back, 3 bases at V and 0 bases at J, with 6 bases in the middle. CDR1 is LNHDA and CDR2 is SQIVND in the germline V gene (reference sequence). This CDR3 is CASSIDYSNQPQHF. DNA for the CDR3: TGTGCCAGTAGTATCGACTATAGCAATCAGCCCCAGCATTTT. Looking up the rest from reference TRBV19 and TRBJ1-5 gives the full variable domain: DGGITQSPKYLFRKEGQNVTLSCEQNLNHDAMYWYRQDPGQGLRLIYYSQIVNDFQKGDIAEGYSVSREKKESFPLTVTSAQKNPTAFYLCASSIDYSNQPQHFGDGTRLSIL.